The 31 T cell receptor beta chains given below trace back to one sample, sequenced in a study of shared T cell receptors in the human thymus. Profiling relied on immunoSEQ multiplex PCR, and the TCRdb table lists in-frame clones only, not all of them. This sample has under 450,000 clones, with roughly 94% found just once. Sequenced sample: thymocytes. Every receptor here comes from a human donor.

The gene calls are TRBV4-1 and TRBJ2-5, with D unresolved. This CDR3 region has 14 residues. Germline V gives CDR1 MGHRA, CDR2 YSYEKL. Trimming removed 1 base at V and 3 bases at J, with 9 bases between. CDR3 nucleotide sequence: TGCGCCAGCAGCCAAGGTTCAGAAAAAGAGACCCAGTACTTC. Its translation: CASSQGSEKETQYF.

The CDR3 loop reads CASSLAQGLSSTDTQYF. The CDR3 DNA reads TGCGCCAGCAGCTTGGCCCAGGGTCTCTCTAGCACAGATACGCAGTATTTT. The rearrangement uses TRBV5-1 and TRBJ2-3; a weak D match, TRBD1 (5 bases). This CDR3 region has 17 residues. V was shortened by 0 bases and J by 0 bases, with 14 bases between the two germline ends. CDR1 is SGHRS and CDR2 is YFSETQ in the germline V gene.

This chain links TRBV6-1 with TRBJ2-7; D is possibly TRBD1 (5 bases). The CDR3 has 14 amino acids. Germline lookup yields CDR1 MNHNS and CDR2 SASEGT. V was shortened by 3 bases and J by 0 bases, with 9 bases between the two germline ends. The DNA for the CDR3 is TGTGCCAGCAGTGAGTCCAGGGCCTCCTACGAGCAGTACTTC. Translation gives CASSESRASYEQYF.

The chain is built from TRBV7-8 and TRBJ2-3; TRBD2 aligns across 11 bases. Looked up from germline, CDR1 is SGHVS and CDR2 is FQNEAQ. The CDR3 covers 19 residues. CDR3 sequence reads: CVVGAGTGSTSGTDDTQYF. CDR3 sequence (DNA): TGTGTCGTAGGGGCCGGGACAGGGTCGACTAGCGGGACAGATGATACGCAGTATTTT. The variable domain in full, completed from reference TRBV7-8 and TRBJ2-3, reads GAGVSQSPRYKVAKRGQDVALRCDPISGHVSLFWYQQALGQGPEFLTYFQNEAQLDKSGLPSDRFFAERPEGSVSTLKIQRTQQEDSAVYLCVVGAGTGSTSGTDDTQYFGPGTRLTVL.

The chain recombines TRBV18 with TRBJ1-4, with 11 nucleotides matching TRBD1. Germline CDR1 is KGHSH and CDR2 is LQKENI. This CDR3 region has 18 residues. V trimming: 3 bases; J trimming: 0 bases; junction bases outside the gene matches: 6. The CDR3 nucleotides are TGTGCCAGCTCACCCCAGGGACAGGGGGATGCAACTAATGAAAAACTGTTTTTT. Translating gives CASSPQGQGDATNEKLFF.

Only one count was recorded for this clone. The chain has TRBV27 and TRBJ1-5; TRBD1 is a possible D gene (6 bases). V was shortened by 7 bases and J by 4 bases, with 14 bases between the two germline ends. Germline values: CDR1 MNHEY, CDR2 SMNVEV (reference sequence). The CDR3 extends over 14 amino acids. The CDR3 DNA is TGTGCCAGCACCCCTTGTGACAGGAATCAGCCCCAGCATTTT. It encodes CASTPCDRNQPQHF.

In this sample, this clone turned up a few times. The chain couples TRBV4-3 to TRBJ2-7; D might be TRBD1 or TRBD2, each matching 5 bases. This CDR3 is 16 amino acids long. Germline lookup yields CDR1 LGHNA and CDR2 YSLEER. Trimming took 4 bases from V and 0 from J, leaving 16 bases between them. The CDR3 protein is CASSRGEPKSSYEQYF. Written as DNA, the CDR3 is TGCGCCAGCAGCCGAGGGGAGCCTAAAAGCTCCTACGAGCAGTACTTC.

The genes are TRBV18 and TRBJ2-7; D remains ambiguous. Germline loops: CDR1 KGHSH, CDR2 LQKENI. CDR3 length: 15 residues. V was clipped by 0 bases and J by 0 bases, with 9 bases between them. The CDR3 DNA reads as TGTGCCAGCTCACCACCGGGAAGGAACTCCTACGAGCAGTACTTC. Amino acids: CASSPPGRNSYEQYF.

J is TRBJ2-1 and V is TRBV5-6; D is uncertain. Looked up from germline, CDR1 is SGHDT and CDR2 is YYEEEE. V lost 0 bases, J lost 4 bases, and 8 bases lay in between. There are 14 residues in the CDR3. CDR3 DNA: TGTGCCAGCAGCTTGGTATCAGATTACAATGAGCAGTTCTTC. Its translation: CASSLVSDYNEQFF.

V is TRBV30 and J is TRBJ2-7; tentatively, D is TRBD1 or TRBD2 (6 bases each). The CDR3 is 17 amino acids. V was shortened by 0 bases and J by 1 base, with 19 bases between the two germline ends. Germline V gene data show CDR1 as GTSNPN and CDR2 as SVGIG (reference sequence). The CDR3 protein is CAWSVRFRGGQSYEQYF. CDR3 coding DNA: TGTGCCTGGAGTGTACGGTTTAGGGGAGGACAGTCCTACGAGCAGTACTTC. The full variable domain, its missing parts supplied by reference TRBV30 and TRBJ2-7, is SQTIHQWPATLVQPVGSPLSLECTVEGTSNPNLYWYRQAAGRGLQLLFYSVGIGQISSEVPQNLSASRPQDRQFILSSKKLLLSDSGFYLCAWSVRFRGGQSYEQYFGPGTRLTVT.

The chain combines TRBV5-1 with TRBJ2-2; no clear D gene. CDR3 length: 16 residues. V was cut by 0 bases and J by 4 bases, with 13 bases left in between. Germline CDR1 is SGHRS and CDR2 is YFSETQ. This CDR3 reads CASSLAGRLGTGELFF. The CDR3 DNA is TGCGCCAGCAGCTTGGCGGGCAGGTTGGGCACCGGGGAGCTGTTTTTT.

The V call is TRBV4-1, the J call TRBJ1-5, with a possible D match to TRBD1 (6 bases). Trimming removed 4 bases from V and 3 bases from J, with 10 bases in between. There are 14 residues in the CDR3. The germline gives CDR1 MGHRA, CDR2 YSYEKL. CDR3 coding DNA: TGCGCCAGCAGCCTCACAGGGCTCAATCAGCCCCAGCATTTT. Its protein product is CASSLTGLNQPQHF.

This chain links TRBV10-3 with TRBJ1-1; 7 nucleotides match TRBD1. This CDR3 has 15 residues. The trim removed 3 bases at V and 3 bases at J, leaving 7 bases unmatched. Germline lookup yields CDR1 ENHRY and CDR2 SYGVKD. The CDR3 region is CAISDGPTGDTEAFF. DNA for the CDR3: TGTGCCATCAGTGATGGACCAACAGGGGACACTGAAGCTTTCTTT.

This rearrangement joins TRBV11-3 to TRBJ2-1; D call uncertain. The CDR3 extends over 15 amino acids. V was clipped by 4 bases and J by 5 bases, with 15 bases between them. Looked up from germline, CDR1 is SGHNT and CDR2 is YENEEA. Here the CDR3 reads CASSSGTPRHNEQFF. The CDR3 DNA is TGTGCCAGCAGCTCCGGAACCCCCCGGCACAATGAGCAGTTCTTC.

The chain uses TRBV10-3 and TRBJ2-5; D ambiguous. V was shortened by 4 bases and J by 5 bases, with 14 bases between the two germline ends. This CDR3 comprises 14 residues. The germline gives CDR1 ENHRY, CDR2 SYGVKD. CDR3 protein: CAISASNRGETQYF. The CDR3 nucleotides are TGTGCCATCAGTGCGAGTAATCGAGGCGAGACCCAGTACTTC.

The chain couples TRBV7-2 to TRBJ1-4; D call uncertain. Trimming stripped 6 bases from V and 10 bases from J, with 15 bases between. This CDR3 is 13 amino acids long. Germline values: CDR1 SGHTA, CDR2 FQGNSA. The chain's CDR3 is CASRSSLAGKLFF. The CDR3 nucleotides are TGTGCCAGCAGATCTAGTTTGGCTGGAAAACTGTTTTTT.

In nucleotides, the CDR3 is TGCAGCGTTGAAGCCTCACTAGCGAGTTTGACAGATACGCAGTATTTT. Protein product: CSVEASLASLTDTQYF. This chain connects TRBV29-1 to TRBJ2-3, with 7 positions matching TRBD2. The CDR3 spans 16 residues. V lost 1 base, J lost 3 bases, and 10 bases stayed unmatched. The V gene's germline CDR1 is SQVTM and CDR2 ANQGSEA.

The rearrangement uses TRBV10-1 and TRBJ2-2; 12 nucleotides align to TRBD1. Germline V gives CDR1 WNHNN, CDR2 SYGVQD (reference sequence). This CDR3 is built from 17 residues. V trimming: 6 bases; J trimming: 6 bases; junction bases outside the gene matches: 11. The CDR3 reads CASRPGTGGKGAGELFF. The CDR3 region has the DNA TGCGCCAGCAGGCCCGGGACAGGGGGCAAAGGGGCCGGGGAGCTGTTTTTT.

V and J are TRBV5-4 and TRBJ2-3; D perhaps matches TRBD2 (5 bases). The germline V gene encodes CDR1 SGHNT and CDR2 YYREEE (reference sequence). Trimming took off 9 bases at V and 6 bases at J, with 17 bases between the two ends. The CDR3 consists of 13 residues. DNA of the CDR3: TGTGCCATGATACTGGGGAGTGGCGATACGCAGTATTTT. Translated: CAMILGSGDTQYF.

The chain has TRBV19 and TRBJ1-4; D is unclear. Trimming shortened V by 5 bases and J by 11 bases, and 21 bases separated the two germline ends. The CDR3 spans 15 residues. Germline V gives CDR1 LNHDA, CDR2 SQIVND (reference sequence). The CDR3 reads CASSLPREAQRKLFF. The CDR3 bases are TGTGCCAGTAGTCTTCCCCGCGAGGCCCAGCGGAAACTGTTTTTT.

The chain is built from TRBV5-6 and TRBJ2-1; 16 positions agree with TRBD2. V dropped 4 bases and J dropped 4; count of bases not matched to a gene: 5. CDR3 length equals 17 residues. Germline-derived CDR1 and CDR2 are SGHDT and YYEEEE. CDR3 sequence (DNA): TGTGCCAGCAGCCCCTCGGGACTAGCGGGAGGGTACAATGAGCAGTTCTTC. Translation: CASSPSGLAGGYNEQFF.

The gene calls are TRBV5-4 and TRBJ2-1; D remains unclear. The CDR3 has 12 residues. The germline V gene encodes CDR1 SGHNT and CDR2 YYREEE (reference sequence). The V and J ends lost 2 bases and 10 bases respectively, with 10 bases between them. CDR3 loop: CASSFPSVEQFF. Here the CDR3 DNA reads TGTGCCAGCAGCTTCCCTTCGGTAGAGCAGTTCTTC. The whole variable domain, remainder taken from reference TRBV5-4 and TRBJ2-1, is ETGVTQSPTHLIKTRGQQVTLRCSSQSGHNTVSWYQQALGQGPQFIFQYYREEENGRGNFPPRFSGLQFPNYSSELNVNALELDDSALYLCASSFPSVEQFFGPGTRLTVL.

The rearrangement links TRBV6-5 to TRBJ2-1; D is uncertain. V was shortened by 6 bases and J by 6 bases, with 15 bases between the two germline ends. From germline, CDR1 is MNHEY and CDR2 SVGAGI. CDR3 size: 14 residues. The CDR3 DNA reads as TGTGCCAGCAGCATGCGCCGGCTTCTCAATGAGCAGTTCTTC. This gives the protein CASSMRRLLNEQFF.

The chain joins TRBV19 to TRBJ1-1; maybe TRBD1 (5 bases). Germline lookup yields CDR1 LNHDA and CDR2 SQIVND (reference sequence). This CDR3 region has 18 residues. V shed 3 bases and J shed 1 base, with 21 bases lying between them. CDR3: CASSIPRGSGLENTEAFF. DNA for the CDR3: TGTGCCAGTAGTATTCCCCGGGGGTCAGGTCTAGAGAACACTGAAGCTTTCTTT.

V and J are TRBV14 and TRBJ1-2; D is undetermined. This CDR3 comprises 15 residues. The germline V gene has CDR1 SGHDN and CDR2 FVKESK. Between the trimmed V and J ends, which lost 4 bases and 6 bases, there was a span of 18 bases. CDR3 nucleotides: TGTGCCAGCAGCCCGAGTCGGTGGAGAATTGATGGCTACACCTTC. Translated, it gives CASSPSRWRIDGYTF.

This clone was seen just once. The V call is TRBV5-4, the J call TRBJ1-2; D not certain. There are 13 residues in the CDR3. Per the germline V gene, CDR1 is SGHNT and CDR2 is YYREEE (reference sequence). Trimming stripped 3 bases from V and 8 bases from J, with 14 bases between. The CDR3 nucleotides read TGTGCCAGCAGCTGGACCGGATTTGTCGGCTACACCTTC. This codes for CASSWTGFVGYTF.

The V gene is TRBV27, the J gene TRBJ1-1; maybe TRBD1 (5 bases). The V end was cut by 6 bases, the J end by 3 bases, with 14 bases between. The CDR3 spans 14 residues. Germline V gives CDR1 MNHEY, CDR2 SMNVEV (reference sequence). CDR3 nucleotide sequence: TGTGCCAGCAGACGGAAGACAGAAGACACTGAAGCTTTCTTT. Its translation: CASRRKTEDTEAFF.

On this clone itself: Additional DNA sequences in this sample encode the identical CDR3. The genes are TRBV6-5 and TRBJ2-7; 7 bases are shared with TRBD2. The germline V gene has CDR1 MNHEY and CDR2 SVGAGI. This CDR3 region has 13 residues. Trimming at V came to 7 bases and at J to 0 bases, leaving 3 bases not matched to a gene. The CDR3 sequence: CASTRTSSYEQYF. As DNA, the CDR3 is TGTGCCAGCACCAGGACTAGCTCCTACGAGCAGTACTTC.

The gene calls are TRBV4-1 and TRBJ2-5, with D possibly being TRBD2 (6 bases). The CDR3 consists of 14 residues. Trimming shortened V by 2 bases and J by 5 bases, and 12 bases separated the two germline ends. The germline V gene has CDR1 MGHRA and CDR2 YSYEKL. The CDR3 sequence: CASSQRRAGETQYF. Here the CDR3 DNA reads TGCGCCAGCAGCCAACGGAGGGCTGGGGAGACCCAGTACTTC.

The V call is TRBV28, the J call TRBJ1-5; tentatively, D is TRBD1 (6 bases). V was trimmed by 6 bases and J by 0 bases, leaving 18 bases between them. The CDR3 is 17 residues long. Germline CDR1 is MDHEN and CDR2 is SYDVKM. CDR3 amino acids: CASRGTFLGYSNQPQHF. CDR3 coding DNA: TGTGCCAGCAGAGGGACATTTCTGGGGTATAGCAATCAGCCCCAGCATTTT.

The chain carries TRBV18 and TRBJ2-5; the D gene is possibly TRBD2 (7 bases). Trimming left V 3 bases short and J 5 bases short, with 13 bases between. The germline V gene has CDR1 KGHSH and CDR2 LQKENI. This CDR3 is 14 amino acids long. The CDR3 region has the DNA TGTGCCAGCTCACCGAGGAGGGGGGGGGAGACCCAGTACTTC. This codes for CASSPRRGGETQYF.